This TCR beta chain was profiled in a study of T cell repertoires in cytomegalovirus infection. As for the study in general: CMV epitopes, recently identified HLA-C-restricted and well-studied HLA-B-restricted, were used. An indication of both CMV infection and matching HLA type came from public TCR beta signatures.

In regard to this clonotype: What it recognizes is unknown.

V lost 5 bases and J lost 5; bases outside the gene matches: 8. This CDR3 contains 16 residues. Per germline, CDR1 SGHVS and CDR2 FQNEAQ. TCRdb reprocessed the reads with MiXCR, giving one entry per CDR3 protein. Of approximately 910,000 distinct CDR3 sequences listed, approximately 31% are singletons. Whole-study results and caveats: Cumulative frequency (of public TCR beta family members) identified carriers of CMV plus the relevant HLA. HLA-C-restricted, CMV-specific TCR beta clonotypes were dominant ex vivo.

The clonotype originates from a human donor in good health (CMV status not recorded). Some clones in this sample may be carry-over from other donors' samples. The chain joins TRBV7-8 to TRBJ2-2; TRBD2 matches 10 bases. Here the sequenced sample was cultured CD8+ T cells from PBMCs, taken from culture after CMV antigen stimulation. CDR3 sequence reads: CASSPSSGGGTGELFF. CDR3 DNA sequence: TGTGCCAGCAGCCCCTCTAGCGGGGGTGGTACCGGGGAGCTGTTTTTT.